This T cell receptor (beta chain) was documented in a study of T cells after yellow fever vaccination. The overall study: Preparation of the low-cell-number fractions used SMART-Seq v4 Ultra Low Input.

TCRdb independently ran MiXCR on the 5' RACE reads; one entry per CDR3 protein. The sample lists approximately 610,000 distinct CDR3 sequences; around a sixth were seen once. As regards this clonotype: What it binds is unknown. One end of the junction fails to match germline, which may point to a read error.

Study-wide points: Booster sampling recovered most clones from primary vaccination (under 98% CD4, roughly 88% CD8). In FACS-sorted repertoires, abundant clonotypes from the bulk population could appear as contaminants.

This TCR was recovered from a man aged 18 to 35 who received the YFV17D yellow fever vaccine. The source was PBMCs, collected less than 6 days after the first yellow fever vaccination.

Written as DNA, the CDR3 is TGTGCCGGCAGTTTATCGAACAGGGGAAACTATGGCTACACCTTC. It is translated as CAGSLSNRGNYGYTF. The rearrangement joins TRBV27 to TRBJ1-2; TRBD1 matches 7 bases. The CDR3 is 15 residues long. Looked up from germline, CDR1 is MNHEY and CDR2 is SMNVEV (reference sequence).